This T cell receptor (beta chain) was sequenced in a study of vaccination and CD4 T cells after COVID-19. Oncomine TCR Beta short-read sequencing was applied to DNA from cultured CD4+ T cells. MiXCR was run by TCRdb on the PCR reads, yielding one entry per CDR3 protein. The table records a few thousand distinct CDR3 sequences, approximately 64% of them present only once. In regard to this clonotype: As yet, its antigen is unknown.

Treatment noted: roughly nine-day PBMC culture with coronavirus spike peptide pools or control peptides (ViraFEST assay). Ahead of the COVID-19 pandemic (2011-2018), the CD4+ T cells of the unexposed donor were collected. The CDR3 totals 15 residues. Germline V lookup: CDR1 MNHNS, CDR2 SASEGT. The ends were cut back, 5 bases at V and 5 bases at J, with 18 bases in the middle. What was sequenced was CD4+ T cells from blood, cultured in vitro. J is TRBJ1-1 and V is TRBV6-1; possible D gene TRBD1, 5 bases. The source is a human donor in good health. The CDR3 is CASSQTQLTATEAFF. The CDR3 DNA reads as TGTGCCAGCAGTCAAACGCAGTTGACAGCGACTGAAGCTTTCTTT.